This T cell receptor beta chain was recovered during a study of quantifying T cell responses using KT2 cells. Study-level background: Reverse transcription used primers in the TCR alpha and beta constant regions. Estimated efficiency of the T4 ligation step was above 8.5% under optimum conditions.

KT2, a clone with a known TCR, was spiked into unfractionated PBMC. Per the germline V gene, CDR1 is SGHTA and CDR2 is FQGTGA. V shed 8 bases and J 5 bases; nucleotides not matched to a gene: 3. The CDR3 sequence is 15 residues long. An oligo carrying a UMI was ligated to the cDNA 3' end. The first PCR ran roughly 4 cycles with an equimolar RC1.1 and RC1.2 beta primer mix. TCRdb independently ran MiXCR on the UMI-ligation and nested PCR reads; one entry per CDR3 protein. The data hold 39,000 or so distinct CDR3 sequences, with over 15% observed a single time. Sequences were obtained from PBMCs spiked with cells of the T cell clone KT2. This receptor was taken from a human donor. The chain joins TRBV7-3 to TRBJ2-2; 15 bases agree with TRBD2. CDR3 sequence: CASGLAGGQTGELFF. CDR3 DNA sequence: TGTGCCAGCGGACTAGCGGGGGGGCAAACCGGGGAGCTGTTTTTT.